This entry lists 9 T cell receptor beta chains sequenced from one sample in a study of shared clonotypes between healthy human individuals. Generated by immunoSEQ multiplex PCR, the TCRdb table keeps only in-frame clones and is missing some. The table lists about 820,000 clones, over 90% of them singletons. CD45RO negativity and positive selection for CCR7 defined naive CD8 cells, a population that excluded terminally differentiated effector memory CD45RA+ cells. Sequenced: naive CD8+ T cells sorted from blood. These receptors were collected from a man aged 25 to 45 in good health.

The CDR3 here is CASSPYGREGFPYEQYF. The DNA of the CDR3 is TGTGCCAGCAGCCCTTACGGGAGGGAGGGATTCCCATACGAGCAGTACTTC. The chain is built from TRBV7-2 and TRBJ2-7; TRBD2 matches at 8 bases. The V gene's germline CDR1 is SGHTA and CDR2 FQGNSA. This CDR3 has 17 amino acids. The junction had 16 bases not matched to a gene; V was cut back by 5 bases and J by 4 bases.

V gene TRBV7-9 combines with J gene TRBJ2-3; D uncertain. CDR1 is SEHNR, CDR2 FQNEAQ, per germline (reference sequence). The V end lost 2 bases, the J end lost 6 bases, and 18 bases lay between the germline ends. The CDR3 totals 16 residues. The CDR3 DNA sequence: TGTGCCAGCAGCTTATCAGGTTGGGAAGAGTTGGATACGCAGTATTTT. This encodes CASSLSGWEELDTQYF. Drawing the rest from reference TRBV7-9 and TRBJ2-3, the complete variable domain is DTGVSQNPRHKITKRGQNVTFRCDPISEHNRLYWYRQTLGQGPEFLTYFQNEAQLEKSRLLSDRFSAERPKGSFSTLEIQRTEQGDSAMYLCASSLSGWEELDTQYFGPGTRLTVL.

The chain carries TRBV11-3 and TRBJ2-2; no definite D call. The CDR3 spans 14 residues. V was pared by 2 bases and J by 0 bases, with 4 bases between. Per the germline V gene, CDR1 is SGHNT and CDR2 is YENEEA. CDR3 coding DNA: TGTGCCAGCAGCTTAATCGCGAACACCGGGGAGCTGTTTTTT. Encoded protein: CASSLIANTGELFF.

The chain has TRBV2 and TRBJ1-2; TRBD1 is a possible D gene (5 bases). With 6 bases removed from V and 4 bases from J, the gap between germline ends came to 15 bases. This CDR3 is built from 14 residues. The germline gives CDR1 SNHLY, CDR2 FYNNEI. CDR3 sequence (DNA): TGTGCCAGCAGGGGCCCAGGGCCAGGCTATGGCTACACCTTC. It codes for CASRGPGPGYGYTF.

The rearrangement links TRBV6-5 to TRBJ2-2; perhaps TRBD1 as D (6 bases). Trimming removed 4 bases from V and 1 base from J, with 7 bases in between. The CDR3 spans 14 residues. Germline V gene sequence: CDR1 MNHEY, CDR2 SVGAGI. The CDR3 region is CASSLTGNTGELFF. The CDR3 coding sequence is TGTGCCAGCAGTTTGACAGGGAACACCGGGGAGCTGTTTTTT.

The chain recombines TRBV2 with TRBJ2-5; 7 nucleotides agree with TRBD1. The CDR3 is 14 amino acids. The germline V gene encodes CDR1 SNHLY and CDR2 FYNNEI. The junction had 8 bases not matched to a gene; V was cut back by 5 bases and J by 5 bases. The CDR3 here is CASSRYPRGETQYF. CDR3 nucleotides: TGTGCCAGCAGTCGATACCCCAGGGGGGAGACCCAGTACTTC.

This clone was detected only once. The chain has TRBV27 and TRBJ1-2, with 7 positions matching TRBD1. The CDR3 is 12 amino acids. The germline V gene encodes CDR1 MNHEY and CDR2 SMNVEV (reference sequence). J gave up 8 bases and V 8 bases, and 8 bases lay outside the gene matches. CDR3 loop: CASWEGAQGYTF. The CDR3 bases are TGTGCCAGCTGGGAGGGGGCGCAAGGCTACACCTTC.

The J gene is TRBJ2-7, the V gene TRBV5-1; 7 nucleotides agree with TRBD2. The CDR3 is 15 residues long. V lost 2 bases, J lost 0 bases, and 5 bases stayed unmatched. Germline CDR1 SGHRS, CDR2 YFSETQ. DNA for the CDR3: TGCGCCAGCAGCTTCACCGGGGGGACCTCCTACGAGCAGTACTTC. This sequence encodes CASSFTGGTSYEQYF.

To note about this clone: Other DNA sequences within the sample encode an identical CDR3. The chain couples TRBV7-9 to TRBJ2-7; D may be TRBD2 (6 bases). The CDR3 runs 13 residues. The V and J ends lost 1 base and 3 bases respectively, with 7 bases between them. In germline, CDR1 is SEHNR, CDR2 FQNEAQ (reference sequence). CDR3 protein: CASSLGLGYEQYF. Here the CDR3 DNA reads TGTGCCAGCAGCTTAGGACTAGGCTACGAGCAGTACTTC.